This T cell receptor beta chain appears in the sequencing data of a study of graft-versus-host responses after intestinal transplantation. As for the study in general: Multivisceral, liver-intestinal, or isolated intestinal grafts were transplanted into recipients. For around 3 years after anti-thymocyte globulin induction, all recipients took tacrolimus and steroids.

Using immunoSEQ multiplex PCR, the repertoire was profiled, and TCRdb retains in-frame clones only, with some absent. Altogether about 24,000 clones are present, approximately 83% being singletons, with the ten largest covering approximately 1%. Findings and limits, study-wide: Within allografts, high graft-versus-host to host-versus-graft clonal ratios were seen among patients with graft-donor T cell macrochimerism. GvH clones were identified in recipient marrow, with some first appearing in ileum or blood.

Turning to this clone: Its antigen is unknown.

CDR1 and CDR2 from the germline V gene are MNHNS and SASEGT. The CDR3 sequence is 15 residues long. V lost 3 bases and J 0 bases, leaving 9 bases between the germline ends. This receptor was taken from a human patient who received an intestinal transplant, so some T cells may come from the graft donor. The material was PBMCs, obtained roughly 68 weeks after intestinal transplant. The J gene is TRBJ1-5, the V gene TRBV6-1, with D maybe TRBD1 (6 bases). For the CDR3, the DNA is TGTGCCAGCAGTGAGACAGGTTTTAGCAATCAGCCCCAGCATTTT. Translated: CASSETGFSNQPQHF.